The clone carrying this TCR beta chain was observed many times. As yet, its antigen is unknown. Using a J-beta primer mix together with a sample-barcoded 5' primer, a second PCR was run for about 7 to 12 cycles. The template-switch adaptor was a 5' adaptor with 12 random nucleotides. It tagged each cDNA molecule. TCRdb reanalysed the 5' RACE reads using MiXCR and keeps one entry per CDR3 protein. The sample contains 1,100,000 or so distinct CDR3 sequences, under 55% of which appear only once. The entry originates in a study of blood T cells in healthy people across ages. Findings and limits, study-wide: CMV infection status of these donors was not known. Long-lived donors exceeded aged donors in naive CD4+ cells and diversity.

This CDR3 has 13 amino acids. V lost 2 bases, J lost 3 bases, and 1 base stayed unmatched. From germline, CDR1 is SGDLS and CDR2 YYNGEE. This chain links TRBV9 with TRBJ2-7; 8 nucleotides align to TRBD2. The TCR sequence derives from a woman aged 60-70 years in good health. The sequenced sample consisted of blood. The CDR3 loop reads CASSVGLDYEQYF. CDR3 bases: TGTGCCAGCAGCGTGGGACTAGACTACGAGCAGTACTTC.